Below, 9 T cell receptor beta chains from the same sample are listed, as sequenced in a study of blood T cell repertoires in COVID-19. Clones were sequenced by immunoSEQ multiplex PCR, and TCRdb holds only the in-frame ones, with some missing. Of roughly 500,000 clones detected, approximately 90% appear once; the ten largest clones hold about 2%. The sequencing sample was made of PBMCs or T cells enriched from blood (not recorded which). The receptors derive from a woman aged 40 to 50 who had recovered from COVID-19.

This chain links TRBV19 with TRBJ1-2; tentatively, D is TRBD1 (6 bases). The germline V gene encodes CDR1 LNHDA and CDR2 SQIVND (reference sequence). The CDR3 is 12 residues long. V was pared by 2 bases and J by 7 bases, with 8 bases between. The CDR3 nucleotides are TGTGCCAGTAGTATAACAGGGTTTGGCTACACCTTC. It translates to CASSITGFGYTF.

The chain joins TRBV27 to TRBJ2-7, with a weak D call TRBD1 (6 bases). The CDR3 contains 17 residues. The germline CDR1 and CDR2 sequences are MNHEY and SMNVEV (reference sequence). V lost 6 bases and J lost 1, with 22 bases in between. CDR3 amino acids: CASRGRGYDGGSYEQYF. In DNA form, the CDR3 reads TGTGCCAGCAGAGGCAGGGGCTACGACGGTGGGTCCTACGAGCAGTACTTC.

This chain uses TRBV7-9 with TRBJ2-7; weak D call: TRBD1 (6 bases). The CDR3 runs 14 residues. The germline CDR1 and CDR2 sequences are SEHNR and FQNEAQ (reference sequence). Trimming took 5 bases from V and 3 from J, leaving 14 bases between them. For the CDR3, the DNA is TGTGCCAGCAGCCCCCAGACAGGTTTCTACGAGCAGTACTTC. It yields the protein CASSPQTGFYEQYF.

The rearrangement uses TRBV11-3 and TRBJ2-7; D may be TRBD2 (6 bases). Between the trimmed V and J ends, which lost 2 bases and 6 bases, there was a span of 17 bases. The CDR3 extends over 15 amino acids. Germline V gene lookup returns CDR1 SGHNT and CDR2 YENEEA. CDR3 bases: TGTGCCAGCAGCTTATCCCCGGGAGCGCGGTCCGAGCAGTACTTC. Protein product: CASSLSPGARSEQYF.

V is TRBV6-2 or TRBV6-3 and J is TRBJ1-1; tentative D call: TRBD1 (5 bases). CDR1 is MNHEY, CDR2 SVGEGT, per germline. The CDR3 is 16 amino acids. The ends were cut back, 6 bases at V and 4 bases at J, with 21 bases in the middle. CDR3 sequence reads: CASSPGFAHRGTEAFF. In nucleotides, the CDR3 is TGTGCCAGCAGCCCAGGGTTCGCCCATCGGGGCACTGAAGCTTTCTTT.

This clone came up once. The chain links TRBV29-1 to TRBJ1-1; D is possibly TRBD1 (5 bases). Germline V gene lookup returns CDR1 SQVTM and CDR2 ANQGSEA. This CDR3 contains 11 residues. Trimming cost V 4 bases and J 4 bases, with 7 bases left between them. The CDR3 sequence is CSVAGSTEAFF. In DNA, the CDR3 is TGCAGCGTTGCAGGGTCCACTGAAGCTTTCTTT.

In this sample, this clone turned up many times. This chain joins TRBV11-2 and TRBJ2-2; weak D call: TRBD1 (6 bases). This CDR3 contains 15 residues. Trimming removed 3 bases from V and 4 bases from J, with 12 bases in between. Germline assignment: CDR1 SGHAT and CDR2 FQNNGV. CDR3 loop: CASSLQGKVTGELFF. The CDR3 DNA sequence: TGTGCCAGCAGCTTGCAGGGGAAGGTCACCGGGGAGCTGTTTTTT.

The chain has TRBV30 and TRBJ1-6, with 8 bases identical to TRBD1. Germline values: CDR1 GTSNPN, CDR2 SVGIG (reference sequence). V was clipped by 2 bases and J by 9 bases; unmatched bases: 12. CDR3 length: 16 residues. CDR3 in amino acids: CAWSQSPGGGSSPLHF. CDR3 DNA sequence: TGTGCCTGGAGTCAGTCTCCAGGGGGCGGGAGTTCACCCCTCCACTTT.

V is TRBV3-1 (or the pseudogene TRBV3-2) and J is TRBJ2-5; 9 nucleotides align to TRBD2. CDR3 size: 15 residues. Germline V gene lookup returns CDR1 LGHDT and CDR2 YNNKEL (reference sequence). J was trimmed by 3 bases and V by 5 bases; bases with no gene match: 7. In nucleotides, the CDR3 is TGTGCCAGCAGCACTCTAGCGGGGAAGAAAGAGACCCAGTACTTC. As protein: CASSTLAGKKETQYF.